Shown below are 17 T cell receptor beta chains from a single sample sequenced in a study of blood T cell repertoires in COVID-19. Clones were sequenced by immunoSEQ multiplex PCR, and TCRdb holds only the in-frame ones, with some missing. The sample includes 150,000 or so clones, 60% to 80% of them seen just once. Source material: peripheral blood. The receptors stem from a woman between 45 and 65 years old with active or convalescent COVID-19.

The chain couples TRBV12-5 to TRBJ2-7, with 8 bases fitting TRBD1. Unmatched junction bases numbered 12, after V lost 3 bases and J lost 2 bases. Germline-derived CDR1 and CDR2 are LGHNT and FRNRAP. There are 17 residues in the CDR3. CDR3 region: CASGFLPTGTGPYEQYF. In DNA form, the CDR3 reads TGTGCTAGTGGTTTCCTACCCACCGGGACAGGCCCCTACGAGCAGTACTTC.

V and J are TRBV6-6 and TRBJ1-6; D is unclear. Germline CDR1 reads MNHNY; CDR2 reads SVGAGI (reference sequence). V was trimmed by 0 bases and J by 7 bases, leaving 13 bases between them. The CDR3 is 16 residues long. In DNA form, the CDR3 reads TGTGCCAGCAGTTACTCGAATTCCAGGTTGAATTCACCCCTCCACTTT. It encodes CASSYSNSRLNSPLHF.

The chain carries TRBV6-6 and TRBJ1-3; D is undetermined. The germline V gene encodes CDR1 MNHNY and CDR2 SVGAGI (reference sequence). The length of the CDR3 is 13 residues. V was pared by 0 bases and J by 4 bases, with 4 bases between. The CDR3 DNA reads as TGTGCCAGCAGTTACTCGCGGGGAAACACCATATATTTT. It yields the protein CASSYSRGNTIYF.

This clone has just a few counts. This chain uses TRBV19 with TRBJ2-5; 9 nucleotides match TRBD2. Germline V gene lookup returns CDR1 LNHDA and CDR2 SQIVND (reference sequence). The CDR3 is 16 residues long. The trim removed 10 bases at V and 3 bases at J, leaving 15 bases unmatched. The CDR3 is CATPFRTSDIEETQYF. The CDR3 DNA sequence: TGTGCCACTCCCTTCCGGACTAGCGACATCGAAGAGACCCAGTACTTC.

There are a few counts of this clone. V and J are TRBV7-6 and TRBJ1-6, with TRBD1 as a possible D gene (5 bases). Trimming took off 2 bases at V and 0 bases at J, with 17 bases between the two ends. The CDR3 is 19 amino acids. Germline V gives CDR1 SGHVS, CDR2 FNYEAQ. CDR3 sequence: CASSLTDRGGSSYNSPLHF. CDR3 DNA: TGTGCCAGCAGCTTAACTGACCGGGGCGGGAGCTCCTATAATTCACCCCTCCACTTT.

The genes are TRBV4-3 and TRBJ2-7, with TRBD1 identical over 9 bases. The V and J ends lost 5 bases and 1 base, in that order; junction bases with no gene match: 9. Germline V gene sequence: CDR1 LGHNA, CDR2 YSLEER. The CDR3 is made up of 16 amino acids. The CDR3 loop is CASSAGLGTGSYEQYF. CDR3 DNA: TGCGCCAGCAGCGCTGGACTCGGGACAGGGTCCTACGAGCAGTACTTC.

This chain links TRBV5-6 with TRBJ1-6; 11 nucleotides match TRBD1. The V segment lost 4 bases and the J segment 3 bases; nucleotides outside the gene matches: 12. Germline CDR1 reads SGHDT; CDR2 reads YYEEEE. CDR3 length: 19 amino acids. The CDR3 coding sequence is TGTGCCAGCAGCCAAACTGAACCGGGACAGGGGGACTATAATTCACCCCTCCACTTT. Translating gives CASSQTEPGQGDYNSPLHF.

The rearrangement joins TRBV4-2 to TRBJ1-1, with 7 bases aligning to TRBD1. Germline V CDR1 and CDR2: LGHNA, YNFKEQ. This CDR3 is built from 13 residues. Unmatched junction bases numbered 2, after V lost 3 bases and J lost 4 bases. The CDR3 protein is CASSHQGGTEAFF. CDR3 sequence (DNA): TGTGCCAGCAGCCACCAGGGGGGCACTGAAGCTTTCTTT.

This clone has only a few counts. This sequence joins TRBV6-1 and TRBJ1-1; TRBD1 is a possible D gene (5 bases). Germline V gives CDR1 MNHNS, CDR2 SASEGT. V shed 3 bases and J shed 5 bases, with 13 bases lying between them. This CDR3 region has 14 residues. CDR3 bases: TGTGCCAGCAGTGAGTGGGGCCGGCGGACTGAAGCTTTCTTT. Translating it yields CASSEWGRRTEAFF.

The chain couples TRBV6-4 to TRBJ2-1; 11 bases align to TRBD2. V lost 6 bases and J lost 9; bases outside the gene matches: 10. Germline CDR1 is MRHNA and CDR2 is SNTAGT. This CDR3 has 15 amino acids. The CDR3 bases are TGTGCCAGCAGCCAAATAGCGGGAGGGCCGGTTGAGCAGTTCTTC. It codes for CASSQIAGGPVEQFF.

The chain carries TRBV19 and TRBJ2-7; D is possibly TRBD1 (6 bases). CDR3 size: 13 residues. Germline values: CDR1 LNHDA, CDR2 SQIVND (reference sequence). The V end was cut by 5 bases, the J end by 5 bases, with 13 bases between. This CDR3 reads CASSLSGDHEQYF. CDR3 DNA sequence: TGTGCCAGTAGTCTTTCAGGGGACCACGAGCAGTACTTC.

This chain connects TRBV2 to TRBJ1-2, with D possibly matching TRBD1 (5 bases). The germline CDR1 and CDR2 sequences are SNHLY and FYNNEI. This CDR3 is built from 14 residues. Deletions cut 4 bases from V and 7 bases from J, with 16 bases between. The CDR3 spells CASSAEKGASGYTF. In DNA, the CDR3 is TGTGCCAGCAGTGCGGAAAAAGGGGCGTCTGGCTACACCTTC.

This clone has just a few counts. The chain couples TRBV28 to TRBJ2-4; 10 bases fit TRBD2. CDR1 is MDHEN and CDR2 is SYDVKM in the germline V gene. Unmatched junction bases numbered 5, after V lost 1 base and J lost 2 bases. The CDR3 sequence is 17 residues long. CDR3 bases: TGTGCCAGCAGTTTATTGGCTAGCGGGAGAACCAAAAACATTCAGTACTTC. It codes for CASSLLASGRTKNIQYF.

Worth noting for this clone: This CDR3 is also generated by other DNA sequences in the sample. This sequence joins TRBV7-2 and TRBJ2-6; 11 bases align to TRBD1. The V gene's germline CDR1 is SGHTA and CDR2 FQGNSA. The J segment lost 2 bases and the V segment lost 4 bases, leaving 4 bases of the junction unmatched. CDR3 length: 17 amino acids. CDR3 protein: CASSSLGQGAGANVLTF. DNA for the CDR3: TGTGCCAGCAGCTCACTGGGACAGGGGGCTGGGGCCAACGTCCTGACTTTC. Using reference TRBV7-2 and TRBJ2-6 for the parts outside the CDR3, the full variable domain is GAGVSQSPSNKVTEKGKDVELRCDPISGHTALYWYRQSLGQGLEFLIYFQGNSAPDKSGLPSDRFSAERTGGSVSTLTIQRTQQEDSAVYLCASSSLGQGAGANVLTFGAGSRLTVL.

The J gene is TRBJ2-1, the V gene TRBV7-2; 13 positions match TRBD2. Per germline, CDR1 SGHTA and CDR2 FQGNSA. The length of the CDR3 is 16 residues. V was clipped by 5 bases and J by 7 bases; unmatched bases: 8. DNA of the CDR3: TGTGCCAGCAGCGCGAGACTAGCGGGGGGACGAAATGAGCAGTTCTTC. Amino acids: CASSARLAGGRNEQFF.

This chain joins TRBV12-3 or TRBV12-4 and TRBJ1-5; no reliable D call. The germline V and J ends were trimmed by 4 bases and 2 bases, with 6 bases remaining between them. This CDR3 spans 13 amino acids. The CDR3 DNA sequence: TGTGCCAGCAGTTCGCAGGGCAATCAGCCCCAGCATTTT. It codes for CASSSQGNQPQHF.

The chain combines TRBV28 with TRBJ1-3; tentatively, D is TRBD1 (5 bases). The CDR3 covers 16 residues. Trimming removed 5 bases from V and 0 bases from J, with 14 bases in between. Germline loops: CDR1 MDHEN, CDR2 SYDVKM. CDR3 residues: CASSTDKAVSGNTIYF. As DNA, the CDR3 is TGTGCCAGCAGTACGGACAAGGCCGTCTCTGGAAACACCATATATTTT.